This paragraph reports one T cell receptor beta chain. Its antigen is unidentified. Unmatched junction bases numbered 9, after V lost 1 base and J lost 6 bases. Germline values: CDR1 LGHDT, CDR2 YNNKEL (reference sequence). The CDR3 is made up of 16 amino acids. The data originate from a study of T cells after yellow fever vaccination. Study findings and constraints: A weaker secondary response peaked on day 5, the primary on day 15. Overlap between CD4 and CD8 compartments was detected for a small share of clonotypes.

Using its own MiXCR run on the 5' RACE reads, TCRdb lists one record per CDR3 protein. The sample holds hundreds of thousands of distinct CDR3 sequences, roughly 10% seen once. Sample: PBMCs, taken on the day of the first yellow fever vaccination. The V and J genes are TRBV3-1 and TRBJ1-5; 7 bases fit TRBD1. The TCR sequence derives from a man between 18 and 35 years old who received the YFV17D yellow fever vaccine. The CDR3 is CASSQGGAGGVQPQHF. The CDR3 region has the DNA TGTGCCAGCAGCCAAGGTGGGGCAGGGGGGGTTCAGCCCCAGCATTTT. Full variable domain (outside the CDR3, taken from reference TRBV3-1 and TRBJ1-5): DTAVSQTPKYLVTQMGNDKSIKCEQNLGHDTMYWYKQDSKKFLKIMFSYNNKELIINETVPNRFSPKSPDKAHLNLHINSLELGDSAVYFCASSQGGAGGVQPQHFGDGTRLSIL.